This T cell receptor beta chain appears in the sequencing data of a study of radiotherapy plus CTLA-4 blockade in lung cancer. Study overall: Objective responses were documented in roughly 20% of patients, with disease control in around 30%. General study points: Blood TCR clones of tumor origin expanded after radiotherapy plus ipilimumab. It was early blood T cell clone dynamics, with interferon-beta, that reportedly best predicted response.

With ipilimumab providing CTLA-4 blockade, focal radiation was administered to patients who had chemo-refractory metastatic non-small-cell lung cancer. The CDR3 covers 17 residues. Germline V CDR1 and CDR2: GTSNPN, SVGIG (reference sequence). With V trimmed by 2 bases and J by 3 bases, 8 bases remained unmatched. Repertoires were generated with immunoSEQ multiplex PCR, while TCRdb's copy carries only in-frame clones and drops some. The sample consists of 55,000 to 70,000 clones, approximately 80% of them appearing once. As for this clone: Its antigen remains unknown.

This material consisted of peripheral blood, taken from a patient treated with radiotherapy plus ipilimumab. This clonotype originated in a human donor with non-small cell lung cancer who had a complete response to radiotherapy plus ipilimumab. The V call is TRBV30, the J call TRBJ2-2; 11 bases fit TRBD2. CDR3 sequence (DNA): TGTGCCTGGAGTTTATTTAGCGGGAGGGAGGACACCGGGGAGCTGTTTTTT. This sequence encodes CAWSLFSGREDTGELFF. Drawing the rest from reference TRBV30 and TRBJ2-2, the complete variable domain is SQTIHQWPATLVQPVGSPLSLECTVEGTSNPNLYWYRQAAGRGLQLLFYSVGIGQISSEVPQNLSASRPQDRQFILSSKKLLLSDSGFYLCAWSLFSGREDTGELFFGEGSRLTVL.